These 19 T cell receptor beta chains were sequenced from one sample in a study of blood T cell repertoires in COVID-19. The table came from immunoSEQ multiplex PCR; TCRdb's copy has only in-frame clones and leaves some out. This table has about 77,000 clones, around three quarters appearing once. Specimen: peripheral blood. These TCRs come from a woman aged 70-85 years with acute or convalescent COVID-19.

This chain links TRBV19 with TRBJ1-1; D is unclear. The germline V and J ends were trimmed by 5 bases and 1 base, with 2 bases remaining between them. CDR3 length: 11 residues. CDR1 and CDR2 from the germline V gene are LNHDA and SQIVND (reference sequence). The CDR3 DNA reads as TGTGCCAGTAGTCGGAACACTGAAGCTTTCTTT. Translated, it gives CASSRNTEAFF. Complete variable domain (other parts from reference TRBV19 and TRBJ1-1): DGGITQSPKYLFRKEGQNVTLSCEQNLNHDAMYWYRQDPGQGLRLIYYSQIVNDFQKGDIAEGYSVSREKKESFPLTVTSAQKNPTAFYLCASSRNTEAFFGQGTRLTVV.

The chain joins TRBV29-1 to TRBJ1-1; 10 nucleotides line up with TRBD1. The CDR3 spans 14 residues. Trimming took 5 bases from V and 5 from J; bases not matched to a gene: 8. Germline CDR1 and CDR2: SQVTM and ANQGSEA. The CDR3 DNA reads as TGCAGCGTTCAGAGGGGGACAGGGGCTACTGAAGCTTTCTTT. It codes for CSVQRGTGATEAFF.

The rearrangement links TRBV12-3 or TRBV12-4 to TRBJ1-2, with a tentative D call TRBD1 (5 bases). This CDR3 has 12 residues. The germline V and J ends were trimmed by 5 bases and 7 bases, with 11 bases remaining between them. CDR3 in DNA: TGTGCCAGCAGTCCCGCCCAGGGTGGCTACACCTTC. Translated, it gives CASSPAQGGYTF.

This chain uses TRBV10-3 with TRBJ2-1; 9 bases agree with TRBD1. This CDR3 is built from 17 residues. V lost 6 bases to trimming and J lost 0 bases; unmatched junction nucleotides: 9. Germline values: CDR1 ENHRY, CDR2 SYGVKD. CDR3 loop: CAIREDTGGSSYNEQFF. In nucleotides, the CDR3 is TGTGCCATCAGGGAAGATACAGGGGGCAGCTCCTACAATGAGCAGTTCTTC.

J is TRBJ2-1 and V is TRBV28, with D maybe TRBD2 (6 bases). Germline V gene lookup returns CDR1 MDHEN and CDR2 SYDVKM. V lost 4 bases and J 6 bases, leaving 16 bases between the germline ends. The CDR3 has 15 residues. In nucleotides, the CDR3 is TGTGCCAGCAGTTCCCCGGGACTTTCGAGCAATGAGCAGTTCTTC. This codes for CASSSPGLSSNEQFF.

This clone was recorded once. The chain uses TRBV2 and TRBJ1-1; D gene ambiguous. Germline CDR1 is SNHLY and CDR2 is FYNNEI. Trimming pared 5 bases from V and 0 bases from J, leaving 7 bases between. This CDR3 comprises 13 residues. The CDR3 region is CASSINMNTEAFF. Here the CDR3 DNA reads TGTGCCAGCAGTATAAACATGAACACTGAAGCTTTCTTT.

J is TRBJ1-5 and V is TRBV27, with D possibly matching TRBD1 (5 bases). Per germline, CDR1 MNHEY and CDR2 SMNVEV (reference sequence). The ends were cut back, 5 bases at V and 5 bases at J, with 19 bases in the middle. The CDR3 sequence is 16 residues long. This CDR3 reads CASSDSFARTDQPQHF. DNA for the CDR3: TGTGCCAGCAGTGACAGTTTTGCCCGTACGGATCAGCCCCAGCATTTT.

The chain couples TRBV5-1 to TRBJ1-1, with 9 bases fitting TRBD1. V trimming: 5 bases; J trimming: 1 base; junction bases outside the gene matches: 18. Germline CDR1 is SGHRS and CDR2 is YFSETQ. This CDR3 has 19 amino acids. The CDR3 sequence: CASRNRPGQGEVANTEAFF. The CDR3 bases are TGCGCCAGCAGAAACAGACCGGGACAGGGTGAGGTGGCGAACACTGAAGCTTTCTTT.

This chain joins TRBV4-2 and TRBJ1-2, with TRBD1 identical over 7 bases. In germline, CDR1 is LGHNA, CDR2 YNFKEQ. This CDR3 is 13 amino acids long. V lost 4 bases, J lost 3 bases, and 2 bases stayed unmatched. The CDR3 region has the DNA TGTGCCAGCAGCCGCGACAGGGACTATGGCTACACCTTC. It yields the protein CASSRDRDYGYTF.

The chain employs TRBV6-2 or TRBV6-3 and TRBJ2-7; D perhaps matches TRBD1 (6 bases). Trimming took off 4 bases at V and 6 bases at J, with 16 bases between the two ends. The CDR3 is 14 residues long. Germline V gene data show CDR1 as MNHEY and CDR2 as SVGEGT. CDR3 sequence reads: CASSSSYRDREQYF. The DNA for the CDR3 is TGTGCCAGCAGTTCATCCTACAGGGATCGCGAGCAGTACTTC.

This chain connects TRBV25-1 to TRBJ1-1, with 8 bases matching TRBD1. The CDR3 length is 17 residues. V lost 1 base and J lost 2; bases outside the gene matches: 9. Germline loops: CDR1 MGHDK, CDR2 SYGVNS. CDR3 sequence (DNA): TGTGCCAGCAGTGAATCGGCAGGGGGCCCCTTAAACACTGAAGCTTTCTTT. This sequence encodes CASSESAGGPLNTEAFF. The variable domain in full, with the rest retrieved from reference TRBV25-1 and TRBJ1-1, is EADIYQTPRYLVIGTGKKITLECSQTMGHDKMYWYQQDPGMELHLIHYSYGVNSTEKGDLSSESTVSRIRTEHFPLTLESARPSHTSQYLCASSESAGGPLNTEAFFGQGTRLTVV.

This chain uses TRBV19 with TRBJ2-3; D gene unclear. The CDR3 has 14 amino acids. Trimming left V 3 bases short and J 1 base short, with 8 bases between. Per the germline V gene, CDR1 is LNHDA and CDR2 is SQIVND (reference sequence). CDR3 nucleotides: TGTGCCAGTAGTATCGATCCAGGCACAGATACGCAGTATTTT. Encoded protein: CASSIDPGTDTQYF.

The chain joins TRBV27 to TRBJ2-3, with 9 nucleotides matching TRBD2. Germline CDR1 MNHEY, CDR2 SMNVEV (reference sequence). V lost 3 bases and J lost 2; bases outside the gene matches: 3. The length of the CDR3 is 15 residues. The CDR3, as DNA: TGTGCCAGCAGTTTCACTAGCGGGTTCACAGATACGCAGTATTTT. Residues: CASSFTSGFTDTQYF.

There are a few counts of this clone. The chain carries TRBV6-4 and TRBJ2-3; tentative D call: TRBD2 (6 bases). Germline V CDR1 and CDR2: MRHNA, SNTAGT. Trimming removed 5 bases from V and 4 bases from J, with 19 bases in between. This CDR3 is 16 amino acids long. CDR3 sequence: CASSPGTYGGADTQYF. The CDR3 coding sequence is TGTGCCAGCAGTCCAGGCACATACGGGGGAGCAGATACGCAGTATTTT.

The rearrangement uses TRBV19 and TRBJ2-5; 8 positions agree with TRBD2. Germline V gives CDR1 LNHDA, CDR2 SQIVND (reference sequence). V shed 3 bases and J 5 bases; nucleotides not matched to a gene: 8. CDR3 length: 15 residues. CDR3 coding DNA: TGTGCCAGTAGTATTTACGGGGGGGCCCGGGAGACCCAGTACTTC. It is translated as CASSIYGGARETQYF.

The genes are TRBV13 and TRBJ1-1; 7 bases are shared with TRBD1. This CDR3 is built from 16 residues. The germline V gene encodes CDR1 PRHDT and CDR2 FYEKMQ (reference sequence). V lost 1 base to trimming and J lost 4 bases; unmatched junction nucleotides: 9. The CDR3 reads CASSLEIGGWGTEAFF. The DNA for the CDR3 is TGTGCCAGCAGCTTAGAAATAGGGGGCTGGGGCACTGAAGCTTTCTTT.

The V call is TRBV6-2 or TRBV6-3, the J call TRBJ2-4; 11 bases align to TRBD1. Germline assignment: CDR1 MNHEY and CDR2 SVGEGT. The CDR3 extends over 17 amino acids. Trimming removed 2 bases from V and 0 bases from J; junction bases left unmatched: 3. The CDR3 protein is CASSYPGQGVAKNIQYF. Here the CDR3 DNA reads TGTGCCAGCAGTTACCCGGGACAGGGGGTAGCCAAAAACATTCAGTACTTC.

This clone was recorded a few times. CDR3 sequence reads: CASSQESYGYTF. CDR3 DNA sequence: TGTGCCAGCAGCCAAGAATCTTATGGCTACACCTTC. This rearrangement joins TRBV4-2 to TRBJ1-2; D unclear. V was clipped by 0 bases and J by 5 bases, with 4 bases between them. Germline CDR1 reads LGHNA; CDR2 reads YNFKEQ. CDR3 length equals 12 residues.

The genes are TRBV4-1 and TRBJ1-2; no clear D gene. In germline, CDR1 is MGHRA, CDR2 YSYEKL. The CDR3 length is 14 residues. V was trimmed by 0 bases and J by 4 bases, leaving 9 bases between them. CDR3 amino acids: CASSQDYGVYGYTF. CDR3 coding DNA: TGCGCCAGCAGCCAAGATTACGGGGTCTATGGCTACACCTTC.